This is a list of T cell receptor beta chains from one sample in a study of blood T cell repertoires in COVID-19. TCRdb keeps only in-frame clones here, not all; method: immunoSEQ multiplex PCR. The sample lists around 100,000 clones, approximately 90% occurring once. The sequenced sample consisted of peripheral blood. All receptors derive from a human donor in a cohort sampled during active COVID-19. Each CDR3 is given with its conserved first and last residue. Fields, in order: D gene, V gene, clone size, J gene, CDR3 DNA, CDR3 protein. A D gene is named only where the DNA matches it firmly. A row's size may be missing; if present it is once, few, many or a size class.

>TRBD1|TRBV24-1|few|TRBJ1-5
TGTGCCACCAGTGACAGTGACAGGGCCCATCAGCCCCAGCATTTT
CATSDSDRAHQPQHF
>.|TRBV25-1|.|TRBJ2-4
TGTGCCAGCAGTGCTAAGACCCTAGAACCCAAAAACATTCAGTACTTC
CASSAKTLEPKNIQYF
>.|TRBV18|many|TRBJ2-1
TGTGCCAGCTCACCACTTAGCAGGGACAATGAGCAGTTCTTC
CASSPLSRDNEQFF
>.|TRBV4-1|.|TRBJ1-1
TGCGCCAGCAGCCAAGATTGGGGCGGGGCGGGGGCTGAAGCTTTCTTT
CASSQDWGGAGAEAFF
>.|TRBV28|once|TRBJ1-6
TGTGCCAGCAGCCCCTCGGACACCTACCTCTCGCCCCTCCACTTT
CASSPSDTYLSPLHF
>.|TRBV7-2|few|TRBJ2-1
TGTGCCAGCAGCCGGTACTCCTACAATGAGCAGTTCTTC
CASSRYSYNEQFF
>.|TRBV5-1|.|TRBJ2-1
TGCGCCAGCAGCTCACAGTTACAACAGACGAATGAGCAGTTCTTC
CASSSQLQQTNEQFF
>TRBD1|TRBV9|.|TRBJ2-1
TGTGCCAGCAGCCAAACCGGGACAGGGTACAATGAGCAGTTCTTC
CASSQTGTGYNEQFF
>TRBD2|TRBV2|once|TRBJ2-3
TGTGCCAGCAGTCTATGGGGACTAGCGGGGGGCGCAGATACGCAGTATTTT
CASSLWGLAGGADTQYF
>TRBD1|TRBV28|.|TRBJ1-2
TGTGCCAGCAGTTTTGGGGACAGTTCTAACTATGGCTACACCTTC
CASSFGDSSNYGYTF
>.|TRBV9|.|TRBJ2-2
TGTGCCAGCAGCGCAACAGGGAACGCGAACACCGGGGAGCTGTTTTTT
CASSATGNANTGELFF